Below, one T cell receptor beta chain is given with its context. Germline V CDR1 and CDR2: KGHDR, SFDVKD. The CDR3 runs to 18 residues. Trimming cost V 0 bases and J 0 bases, with 13 bases left between them. This entry belongs to a study of blood T cell repertoires in COVID-19. Sequencing used immunoSEQ multiplex PCR; TCRdb keeps in-frame clones, though not all of them. The sample gives about 190,000 clones, around 90% of which show up once; 0.62% is in the top ten. The sample consisted of peripheral blood. The origin of this receptor is a man between 50 and 59 years old with acute or convalescent COVID-19. This chain links TRBV24-1 with TRBJ2-2, with TRBD2 as a possible D gene (6 bases). The CDR3 DNA sequence: TGTGCCACCAGTGATTTGGGCGGGGAGCGCGCGAACACCGGGGAGCTGTTTTTT. The encoded protein is CATSDLGGERANTGELFF.